These 29 T cell receptor beta chains originate from one sample sequenced in a study of blood T cell repertoires in COVID-19. Generated by immunoSEQ multiplex PCR, the TCRdb table keeps only in-frame clones and is missing some. The table records some 64,000 clones, roughly 72% of them present only once. The sequencing sample was made of peripheral blood. These receptors came from a woman in her seventies with COVID-19, enrolled during active disease.

This clone came up once. This chain joins TRBV7-2 and TRBJ2-7; a weak D match, TRBD2 (6 bases). Germline V gene lookup returns CDR1 SGHTA and CDR2 FQGNSA. The V end lost 5 bases, the J end lost 3 bases, and 17 bases lay between the germline ends. This CDR3 comprises 15 residues. This CDR3 is CASSLLARPYYEQYV. DNA for the CDR3: TGTGCCAGCAGCCTCCTAGCGCGACCTTACTACGAGCAGTACGTC.

The chain couples TRBV29-1 to TRBJ2-1; TRBD2 might be the D (6 bases). This CDR3 contains 14 residues. Germline lookup yields CDR1 SQVTM and CDR2 ANQGSEA. The V and J ends lost 3 bases and 1 base respectively, with 10 bases between them. This CDR3 is CSVDIAASYNEQFF. The CDR3, as DNA: TGCAGCGTTGATATAGCGGCGTCCTACAATGAGCAGTTCTTC.

The V gene is TRBV5-1, the J gene TRBJ1-3; D possibly corresponds to TRBD1 (6 bases). The CDR3 spans 16 residues. Germline lookup yields CDR1 SGHRS and CDR2 YFSETQ. V was pared by 0 bases and J by 0 bases, with 10 bases between. CDR3 DNA: TGCGCCAGCAGCTTGGATCAGGGGATCTCTGGAAACACCATATATTTT. Its protein product is CASSLDQGISGNTIYF.

The V gene is TRBV18, the J gene TRBJ1-6; D is perhaps TRBD1 (6 bases). The CDR3 spans 16 residues. V was cut by 1 base and J by 8 bases, with 15 bases left in between. The germline V gene has CDR1 KGHSH and CDR2 LQKENI. The CDR3 nucleotides are TGTGCCAGCTCACCACTACTACAGACAGGAGATTCACCCCTCCACTTT. The encoded protein is CASSPLLQTGDSPLHF.

The V and J genes are TRBV3-1 (or the pseudogene TRBV3-2) and TRBJ2-1; D perhaps matches TRBD2 (5 bases). The CDR3 sequence is 13 residues long. V was cut by 2 bases and J by 7 bases, with 9 bases left in between. Per germline, CDR1 LGHDT and CDR2 YNNKEL (reference sequence). CDR3 residues: CASSQLRGNEQFF. In nucleotides, the CDR3 is TGTGCCAGCAGCCAACTACGGGGTAATGAGCAGTTCTTC.

This chain links TRBV7-3 with TRBJ2-3; 11 nucleotides align to TRBD2. CDR3 size: 16 residues. V lost 5 bases to trimming and J lost 1 base; unmatched junction nucleotides: 5. Per the germline V gene, CDR1 is SGHTA and CDR2 is FQGTGA. CDR3 in DNA: TGTGCCAGCAGCCAGATAGCGGGAGGGGGCACAGATACGCAGTATTTT. Protein sequence: CASSQIAGGGTDTQYF.

CDR3 DNA sequence: TGTGCCAGTAGCCTTGGGTGGGGCAGTTCCTACGAGCAGTACGTC. Translation: CASSLGWGSSYEQYV. This chain uses TRBV19 with TRBJ2-7, with a possible D match to TRBD1 (5 bases). The CDR3 contains 15 residues. V was cut by 6 bases and J by 1 base, with 16 bases left in between. Germline-derived CDR1 and CDR2 are LNHDA and SQIVND (reference sequence).

The chain carries TRBV6-5 and TRBJ1-1, with 7 positions matching TRBD1. Germline loops: CDR1 MNHEY, CDR2 SVGAGI. This CDR3 is built from 13 residues. The trim removed 5 bases at V and 5 bases at J, leaving 5 bases unmatched. The CDR3 DNA follows: TGTGCCAGCAGTATAACAGGGGAAACTGAAGCTTTCTTT. Amino acids: CASSITGETEAFF.

This chain joins TRBV27 and TRBJ1-1; a possible D gene is TRBD1 (6 bases). The germline CDR1 and CDR2 sequences are MNHEY and SMNVEV (reference sequence). This CDR3 comprises 14 residues. V lost 1 base and J lost 1, with 7 bases in between. As DNA, the CDR3 is TGTGCCAGCAGTTTATGGGGGCGGAACACTGAAGCTTTCTTT. Encoded protein: CASSLWGRNTEAFF.

The gene calls are TRBV6-2 or TRBV6-3 and TRBJ1-5; D call uncertain. Germline V gives CDR1 MNHEY, CDR2 SVGEGT. Trimming took 6 bases from V and 0 from J, leaving 6 bases between them. The CDR3 is 13 residues long. The CDR3 DNA sequence: TGTGCCAGCAGCGTTTATAGCAATCAGCCCCAGCATTTT. Translation gives CASSVYSNQPQHF.

V usage is TRBV23-1 and J usage is TRBJ2-2; TRBD1 might be the D (5 bases). TRBV23-1 is an ORF; its function is uncertain. This CDR3 spans 17 amino acids. V shed 1 base and J shed 3 bases, with 15 bases lying between them. CDR3 sequence: CASSQWVGASDTGELFF. CDR3 DNA: TGCGCCAGCAGTCAATGGGTAGGGGCATCGGACACCGGGGAGCTGTTTTTT.

This rearrangement joins TRBV7-8 to TRBJ2-5; TRBD1 matches at 11 bases. J was trimmed by 9 bases and V by 4 bases; bases with no gene match: 7. This CDR3 contains 14 residues. Per germline, CDR1 SGHVS and CDR2 FQNEAQ. Here the CDR3 DNA reads TGTGCCAGCAGCTCACGGGACAGGGGGGAGGCCCAGTACTTC. It is translated as CASSSRDRGEAQYF.

CDR3 in amino acids: CASSLHRDSGANVLTF. CDR3 coding DNA: TGTGCCAGCAGCTTACACAGGGACTCTGGGGCCAACGTCCTGACTTTC. The chain carries TRBV7-9 and TRBJ2-6; D may be TRBD1 (6 bases). Trimming shortened V by 2 bases and J by 0 bases, and 8 bases separated the two germline ends. Per germline, CDR1 SEHNR and CDR2 FQNEAQ (reference sequence). The CDR3 is 16 residues long.

This chain links TRBV11-2 with TRBJ2-1; TRBD2 is a possible D gene (5 bases). The CDR3 consists of 11 residues. The germline V gene has CDR1 SGHAT and CDR2 FQNNGV. Trimming took 4 bases from V and 13 from J, leaving 11 bases between them. The CDR3 loop is CASSSDFSQFF. CDR3 DNA: TGTGCCAGCAGCTCGGACTTCTCACAGTTCTTC.

This clone was found once. The V call is TRBV2, the J call TRBJ1-2, with D possibly being TRBD1 (6 bases). V was shortened by 6 bases and J by 2 bases, with 10 bases between the two germline ends. Looked up from germline, CDR1 is SNHLY and CDR2 is FYNNEI. This CDR3 region has 13 residues. The CDR3 DNA sequence: TGTGCCAGCAGCGGGACACTAAACTATGGCTACACCTTC. The encoded protein is CASSGTLNYGYTF.

This clone was seen repeatedly, ten times or more. This sequence joins TRBV9 and TRBJ1-3, with 7 bases that match TRBD1. V shed 3 bases, J shed 2 bases, and the junction held 5 bases outside the gene matches. The CDR3 sequence is 15 residues long. CDR1 and CDR2 (germline): SGDLS, YYNGEE. This CDR3 is CASSATGSPGNTIYF. The CDR3 DNA reads TGTGCCAGCAGCGCGACAGGGAGCCCTGGAAACACCATATATTTT.

This clone was seen once. This chain joins TRBV6-2 or TRBV6-3 and TRBJ1-5; 7 bases match TRBD1. The CDR3 has 16 residues. The trim removed 4 bases at V and 0 bases at J, leaving 6 bases unmatched. Germline V gene data show CDR1 as MNHEY and CDR2 as SVGEGT. The CDR3: CASSSVQGGSNQPQHF. The CDR3 nucleotides read TGTGCCAGCAGTTCCGTCCAGGGGGGTAGCAATCAGCCCCAGCATTTT.

The V gene is TRBV7-2, the J gene TRBJ1-1; no clear D gene. From germline, CDR1 is SGHTA and CDR2 FQGNSA. V was cut by 2 bases and J by 0 bases, with 10 bases left in between. The CDR3 runs 15 residues. The CDR3 coding sequence is TGTGCCAGCAGCTTAAGATCACGGTTGAACACTGAAGCTTTCTTT. Its protein product is CASSLRSRLNTEAFF.

There are a few counts of this clone. This chain connects TRBV5-4 to TRBJ2-1; 9 positions match TRBD2. The CDR3 consists of 15 residues. V dropped 4 bases and J dropped 7; count of bases not matched to a gene: 9. Germline loops: CDR1 SGHNT, CDR2 YYREEE (reference sequence). The CDR3 is CASSRSGTSRNEQFF. The CDR3 bases are TGTGCCAGCAGCAGATCCGGGACTAGCAGGAATGAGCAGTTCTTC.

The chain employs TRBV5-1 and TRBJ2-7; D may be TRBD1 (6 bases). Germline V gene lookup returns CDR1 SGHRS and CDR2 YFSETQ. V dropped 4 bases and J dropped 4 bases, with 9 bases sitting between them. This CDR3 region has 12 residues. CDR3 nucleotides: TGCGCCAGCAGCCCGGACAGTTACGAGCAGTACTTC. Translating gives CASSPDSYEQYF.

The chain recombines TRBV7-7 with TRBJ2-7; D is undetermined. Germline lookup yields CDR1 SSHAT and CDR2 FNYEAQ (reference sequence). The CDR3 is made up of 12 amino acids. The CDR3 coding sequence is TGTGCTAGCAGCTTCCTCGTGCTTAGACAGTACGTC. It codes for CASSFLVLRQYV.

The V and J genes are TRBV3-1 (or the pseudogene TRBV3-2) and TRBJ1-2, with D uncertain. Trimming cost V 3 bases and J 6 bases, with 8 bases left between them. The germline V gene has CDR1 LGHDT and CDR2 YNNKEL (reference sequence). There are 12 residues in the CDR3. CDR3 sequence (DNA): TGTGCCAGCAGCCACCCCGGTGATGGCTACACCTTC. Its translation is CASSHPGDGYTF.

The rearrangement joins TRBV6-5 to TRBJ2-7; a possible D gene is TRBD1 (6 bases). Per the germline V gene, CDR1 is MNHEY and CDR2 is SVGAGI. The CDR3 is 14 residues long. Deletions cut 7 bases from V and 2 bases from J, with 15 bases between. CDR3 nucleotide sequence: TGTGCCAGCACTCCCGGACAGAATCCCTACGAGCAGTACTTC. Protein: CASTPGQNPYEQYF.

This clone showed up just a few times. V usage is TRBV9 and J usage is TRBJ2-1; 9 bases are a match to TRBD1. This CDR3 comprises 14 residues. Per the germline V gene, CDR1 is SGDLS and CDR2 is YYNGEE. V trimming: 6 bases; J trimming: 4 bases; junction bases outside the gene matches: 5. The CDR3 sequence: CASNSGQGYNEQFF. CDR3 DNA: TGTGCCAGCAATTCGGGACAGGGTTACAATGAGCAGTTCTTC.

V is TRBV5-1 and J is TRBJ1-2, with D possibly matching TRBD1 (5 bases). Germline-derived CDR1 and CDR2 are SGHRS and YFSETQ. Trimming removed 0 bases from V and 6 bases from J, with 15 bases in between. This CDR3 region has 15 residues. CDR3 bases: TGCGCCAGCAGCTTGGAAGGGAACTTGGGGCATGGCTACACCTTC. Residues: CASSLEGNLGHGYTF.

The genes are TRBV2 and TRBJ1-1; 7 positions agree with TRBD1. Germline V CDR1 and CDR2: SNHLY, FYNNEI. The CDR3 runs 13 residues. After removal of 7 bases from V and 0 bases from J, the junction contained 2 bases not matched to a gene. In DNA form, the CDR3 reads TGTGCCAGCAAGGGACAGATGAACACTGAAGCTTTCTTT. Its translation is CASKGQMNTEAFF.

The chain recombines TRBV27 with TRBJ2-1, with 8 bases matching TRBD2. The CDR3 is 16 residues long. Germline-derived CDR1 and CDR2 are MNHEY and SMNVEV (reference sequence). Trimming removed 5 bases from V and 0 bases from J; junction bases left unmatched: 6. The CDR3 DNA reads TGTGCCAGCAGTCGGGAGGGGGTGAGCTCCTACAATGAGCAGTTCTTC. The encoded protein is CASSREGVSSYNEQFF.

The chain joins TRBV29-1 to TRBJ2-5; 8 positions match TRBD2. The CDR3 is 16 residues long. Germline V gene data show CDR1 as SQVTM and CDR2 as ANQGSEA. V was pared by 8 bases and J by 2 bases, with 16 bases of the junction left unmatched. Here the CDR3 reads CSNTVASGYLQETQYF. The CDR3, as DNA: TGCAGCAATACCGTGGCTAGCGGGTACCTGCAAGAGACCCAGTACTTC.

The chain links TRBV6-1 to TRBJ1-2, with D perhaps TRBD1 (5 bases). CDR1 is MNHNS and CDR2 is SASEGT in the germline V gene. The CDR3 runs to 16 residues. V was trimmed by 1 base and J by 5 bases, leaving 17 bases between them. The CDR3: CASSEVGLRPGYGYTF. CDR3 bases: TGTGCCAGCAGTGAAGTGGGACTTCGTCCGGGGTATGGCTACACCTTC.